This is a list of T cell receptor beta chains from one sample in a study of blood T cell repertoires in COVID-19. Libraries were prepared by immunoSEQ multiplex PCR; TCRdb keeps only in-frame clonotypes and omits some of them. The sample lists fewer than 300,000 clones; roughly 93% were seen once. The sequencing sample was made of PBMCs or T cells enriched from blood (not recorded which). The source of these receptors is a woman in her 40s with acute COVID-19. Both conserved end residues are part of each CDR3. The D gene is left open where the match is weak. Rows give clone size only sometimes, using once, few, many, or a class for an expanded clone.

j_call d_call clone_size v_call cdr3_nt cdr3_aa
TRBJ2-7 . . TRBV28 TGTGCCAGCAGTTTCCTCTCCGGCGCCCAGGGCTACGAGCAGTACTTC CASSFLSGAQGYEQYF
TRBJ1-2 . . TRBV2 TGTGCCAGCAGTGAAGGAGGTTGGTATGGCTACACCTTC CASSEGGWYGYTF
TRBJ1-5 TRBD1 . TRBV19 TGTGCCAGTAGTGTCCGGACAGGGGGAAATAGCAATCAGCCCCAGCATTTT CASSVRTGGNSNQPQHF
TRBJ1-1 TRBD1 . TRBV13 TGTGCCAGCAGCGAACCGACAGGGGTAAACACTGAAGCTTTCTTT CASSEPTGVNTEAFF
TRBJ1-1 . . TRBV30 TGTGCCTGGAGTGTATATAGTGCTGCGAACACTGAAGCTTTCTTT CAWSVYSAANTEAFF
TRBJ1-2 . . TRBV9 TGTGCCAGCAGCGTAGGAGAGACGGGGAGGGGGTATGGCTACACCTTC CASSVGETGRGYGYTF
TRBJ2-3 . . TRBV7-6 TGTGCCAGCAGCTTAGTGGTCGGAGATACGCAGTATTTT CASSLVVGDTQYF
TRBJ1-6 TRBD1 . TRBV28 TGTGCCAGCAGTGCCCGGACAGGGTCCTATAATTCACCCCTCCACTTT CASSARTGSYNSPLHF
TRBJ2-7 TRBD2 . TRBV7-8 TGTGCCAGCAGCTTTACCGGGAGGAAGGACGAGCAGTACTTC CASSFTGRKDEQYF
TRBJ1-3 . . TRBV9 TGTGCCAGCAGCGTTACCCCCGGGACTGCTTACTCTGGAAACACCATATATTTT CASSVTPGTAYSGNTIYF
TRBJ1-2 . . TRBV18 TGTGCCAGCTCACCAGACACTGTTAACTATGGCTACACCTTC CASSPDTVNYGYTF
TRBJ2-7 . once TRBV5-1 TGCGCCAGCAGCTTACTACAAGCCAACTACGAGCAGTACTTC CASSLLQANYEQYF
TRBJ1-4 . . TRBV3-1/TRBV3-2 TGTGCCAGCAGCCACCGACAGCCAACTAATGAAAAACTGTTTTTT CASSHRQPTNEKLFF
TRBJ1-5 TRBD1 . TRBV27 TGTGCCAGCAGTCCCGGACAGGGGGAAAATCAGCCCCAGCATTTT CASSPGQGENQPQHF
TRBJ2-5 TRBD2 . TRBV25-1 TGTGCCAGCACTAAAGGGACGATAGCGGGTAACTGGGAGACCCAGTACTTC CASTKGTIAGNWETQYF
TRBJ2-7 TRBD2 . TRBV4-3 TGCGCCAGCAGCCAAGAACGTAGTAGCGGGAGGAAACTCTCCTACGAGCAGTACTTC CASSQERSSGRKLSYEQYF
TRBJ2-5 TRBD2 . TRBV4-1 TGCGCCAGCAGCCAAAGCAGACTAGCGGGGGGACAAGAGACCCAGTACTTC CASSQSRLAGGQETQYF
TRBJ2-1 TRBD2 . TRBV15 TGTGCCACCAGCAGAGACCTGCGGGGGGGATCCTACAATGAGCAGTTCTTC CATSRDLRGGSYNEQFF
TRBJ1-5 . . TRBV7-2 TGTGCCAGCAGCTTAGGGGCAGGGAGCAATCAGCCCCAGCATTTT CASSLGAGSNQPQHF
TRBJ2-2 . . TRBV5-6 TGTGCCAGCAGCTTGGACAGATCAACCGGGGAGCTGTTTTTT CASSLDRSTGELFF
TRBJ2-5 TRBD1 . TRBV24-1 TGTGCCACCAGTGATGGTTGGGGACAGTATAAAGAGACCCAGTACTTC CATSDGWGQYKETQYF
TRBJ2-1 TRBD2 once TRBV27 TGTGCCAGCAGTTCCCGCCTACTAGCGGGAGTACGGAATGAGCAGTTCTTC CASSSRLLAGVRNEQFF
TRBJ2-7 . . TRBV5-1 TGCGCCAGCAGCTTGGACGGCACGAGACTGGGCTACGAGCAGTACTTC CASSLDGTRLGYEQYF
TRBJ1-3 . once TRBV24-1 TGTGCCACCAGTGATAACCCACAGGGACCTCCCCCTGGAAACACCATATATTTT CATSDNPQGPPPGNTIYF
TRBJ1-5 . . TRBV2 TGTGCCAGCAAAGCCCGTAGCAATCAGCCCCAGCATTTT CASKARSNQPQHF
TRBJ2-5 TRBD2 . TRBV28 TGTGCCAGCAGCGAGCGGGGGGGCGCGGAGACCCAGTACTTC CASSERGGAETQYF
TRBJ2-1 TRBD2 . TRBV7-9 TGTGCCAGCAGCTTAGCGCGGCCTAGCGGGGAAAATGAGCAGTTCTTC CASSLARPSGENEQFF
TRBJ2-6 . . TRBV18 TGTGCCAGCTCTCAGGGGCAGGCTGGGGCCAACGTCCTGACTTTC CASSQGQAGANVLTF
TRBJ2-1 TRBD1 . TRBV6-2/TRBV6-3 TGTGCCAGCAGCCTCAGGACAGGGGGCCTTGAGCAGTTCTTC CASSLRTGGLEQFF
TRBJ2-5 . . TRBV19 TGTGCCAGTAGGACCGGGGGGCGAGAGACCCAGTACTTC CASRTGGRETQYF
TRBJ1-3 . . TRBV29-1 TGCAGCGTTGATAACGGACAGAACGGTGGAAACACCATATATTTT CSVDNGQNGGNTIYF
TRBJ2-5 . . TRBV24-1 TGTGCCACCAGTGAAGGTGGGGTGGGCCGCGGGGAGACCCAGTACTTC CATSEGGVGRGETQYF
TRBJ2-5 TRBD1 . TRBV6-2/TRBV6-3 TGTGCCAGCAGTACGGGACAGGAGGAGGAGACCCAGTACTTC CASSTGQEEETQYF
TRBJ1-2 TRBD1 . TRBV27 TGTGCCAGCTCGGACAGGGGGCTTGGCTACACCTTC CASSDRGLGYTF
TRBJ1-2 TRBD1 . TRBV30 TGTGCCTGGAGACTAGGACAGGCCTCCTATGGCTACACCTTC CAWRLGQASYGYTF
TRBJ2-1 . . TRBV4-3 TGCGCCAGCAGCCGCGATGGGCCCCCTTCTTACAATGAGCAGTTCTTC CASSRDGPPSYNEQFF
TRBJ2-7 TRBD2 once TRBV4-3 TGCGCCAGCAGCCAAGTAGCGGGAGCTGGCGAGCAGTACTTC CASSQVAGAGEQYF
TRBJ2-5 TRBD2 . TRBV7-2 TGTGCCAGCAGCTTAGAGGTAGCGGGGGGGCGGATTGGAGAGACCCAGTACTTC CASSLEVAGGRIGETQYF
TRBJ1-2 TRBD1 . TRBV2 TGTGCCAGCAGTGGCAGACAGGGGGTTGCTGGATACTATGGCTACACCTTC CASSGRQGVAGYYGYTF
TRBJ2-7 . few TRBV5-4 TGTGCCAGCAGCCCGACTGTCTCCTACGAGCAGTACTTC CASSPTVSYEQYF
TRBJ2-1 . . TRBV6-5 TGTGCCAGCAGTTACGGGGGGTTATCCTACAATGAGCAGTTCTTC CASSYGGLSYNEQFF
TRBJ1-6 TRBD1 . TRBV18 TGTGCCAGCTCATCCCTCCGGGACAGGGTTTCACCCCTCCACTTT CASSSLRDRVSPLHF
TRBJ2-2 . . TRBV7-9 TGTGCCAGCAGCCGTGACAGGCCCGCGAACACCGGGGAGCTGTTTTTT CASSRDRPANTGELFF
TRBJ1-3 . . TRBV30 TGTGCCTGGAGTGTACGGAGCTTCTCTGGAAACACCATATATTTT CAWSVRSFSGNTIYF
TRBJ1-2 . . TRBV7-8 TGTGCCAGCAGCTCGACCCGACAGGTGGACTATGGCTACACCTTC CASSSTRQVDYGYTF
TRBJ1-6 . once TRBV2 TGTGCCAGCAATCAGAATAATTCACCCCTCCACTTT CASNQNNSPLHF
TRBJ2-1 TRBD2 . TRBV15 TGTGCCACCAGCAGAGTAGGGGTAGCGGGGAACAATGAGCAGTTCTTC CATSRVGVAGNNEQFF
TRBJ1-1 . . TRBV7-3 TGTGCCAGCAGTAAAGGGGTGGGCACTGAAGCTTTCTTT CASSKGVGTEAFF
TRBJ1-3 . once TRBV30 TGTGCCTGGAGTGTAATACGACAGCCAGGAAACACCATATATTTT CAWSVIRQPGNTIYF
TRBJ2-7 . . TRBV7-2 TGTGCCAGCAGCTTAGCTATCGACGAGCAGTACTTC CASSLAIDEQYF
TRBJ2-1 TRBD2 . TRBV5-4 TGTGCCAGCAGCTTCGGGGGACTACTCTCCTACAATGAGCAGTTCTTC CASSFGGLLSYNEQFF
TRBJ2-1 . . TRBV19 TGTGCCAGTACGAGCCCAGCTAACGCGGACTACAATGAGCAGTTCTTC CASTSPANADYNEQFF
TRBJ2-5 . . TRBV3-1/TRBV3-2 TGTGCCAGCAGCCAATCTCGAGGGGGAAACCTGGGAGAGACCCAGTACTTC CASSQSRGGNLGETQYF
TRBJ1-1 TRBD1 few TRBV6-4 TGTGCCAGCAGTGAACAGGGGTTGAACACTGAAGCTTTCTTT CASSEQGLNTEAFF
TRBJ2-7 TRBD1 . TRBV29-1 TGCAGCGCTAGGTTCGGGACAGGGAGCTCCTACGAGCAGTACTTC CSARFGTGSSYEQYF
TRBJ1-5 TRBD1 . TRBV18 TGTGCCAGCTCGTTTACAGGGGGCAATCAGCCCCAGCATTTT CASSFTGGNQPQHF
TRBJ1-5 TRBD1 . TRBV6-5 TGTGCCAGCAGTCCTACAGGGGGCAGTCAGCCCCAGCATTTT CASSPTGGSQPQHF
TRBJ2-5 . . TRBV6-5 TGTGCCAGCAGGGATCGTGGGGGGTCAGAGACCCAGTACTTC CASRDRGGSETQYF